This TCR beta chain comes out of a study of blood T cell repertoires in COVID-19. Whole-study context: Nucleic acid was either cDNA or gDNA, and it came from T cells, B-cell-depleted T cells, or PBMCs.

The CDR3 runs 11 residues. The germline V gene encodes CDR1 GTSNPN and CDR2 SVGIG (reference sequence). V lost 0 bases to trimming and J lost 8 bases, with 7 bases between them. Some clones are missing from TCRdb's copy, which holds only in-frame ones; the method was immunoSEQ multiplex PCR. The data contain 120,000 to 150,000 clones, just under 90% of them seen just once; the ten biggest clones take up around 10%. The TCR sequence derives from an elderly woman with acute or convalescent COVID-19. The sequencing sample was made of peripheral blood. The rearrangement joins TRBV30 to TRBJ1-2; D might be TRBD1 (5 bases). DNA of the CDR3: TGTGCCTGGAGTGTGACAGAGGGCTACACCTTC. Amino acids: CAWSVTEGYTF.